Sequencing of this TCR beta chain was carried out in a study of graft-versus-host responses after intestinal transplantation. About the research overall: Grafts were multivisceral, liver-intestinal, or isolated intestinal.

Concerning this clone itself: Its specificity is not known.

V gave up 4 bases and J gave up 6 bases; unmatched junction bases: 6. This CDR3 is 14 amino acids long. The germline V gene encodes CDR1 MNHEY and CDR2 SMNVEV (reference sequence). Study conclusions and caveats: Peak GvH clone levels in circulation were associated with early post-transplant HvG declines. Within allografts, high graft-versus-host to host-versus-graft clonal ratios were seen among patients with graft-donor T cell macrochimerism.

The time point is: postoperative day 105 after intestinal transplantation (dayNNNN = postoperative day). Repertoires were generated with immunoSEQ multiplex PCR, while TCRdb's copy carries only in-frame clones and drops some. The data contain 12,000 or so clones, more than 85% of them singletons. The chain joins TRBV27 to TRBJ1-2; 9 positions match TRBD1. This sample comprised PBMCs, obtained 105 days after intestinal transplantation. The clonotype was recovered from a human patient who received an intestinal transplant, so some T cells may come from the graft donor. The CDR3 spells CASSSLQGADGYTF. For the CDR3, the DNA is TGTGCCAGCAGTTCCTTACAGGGGGCGGATGGCTACACCTTC.